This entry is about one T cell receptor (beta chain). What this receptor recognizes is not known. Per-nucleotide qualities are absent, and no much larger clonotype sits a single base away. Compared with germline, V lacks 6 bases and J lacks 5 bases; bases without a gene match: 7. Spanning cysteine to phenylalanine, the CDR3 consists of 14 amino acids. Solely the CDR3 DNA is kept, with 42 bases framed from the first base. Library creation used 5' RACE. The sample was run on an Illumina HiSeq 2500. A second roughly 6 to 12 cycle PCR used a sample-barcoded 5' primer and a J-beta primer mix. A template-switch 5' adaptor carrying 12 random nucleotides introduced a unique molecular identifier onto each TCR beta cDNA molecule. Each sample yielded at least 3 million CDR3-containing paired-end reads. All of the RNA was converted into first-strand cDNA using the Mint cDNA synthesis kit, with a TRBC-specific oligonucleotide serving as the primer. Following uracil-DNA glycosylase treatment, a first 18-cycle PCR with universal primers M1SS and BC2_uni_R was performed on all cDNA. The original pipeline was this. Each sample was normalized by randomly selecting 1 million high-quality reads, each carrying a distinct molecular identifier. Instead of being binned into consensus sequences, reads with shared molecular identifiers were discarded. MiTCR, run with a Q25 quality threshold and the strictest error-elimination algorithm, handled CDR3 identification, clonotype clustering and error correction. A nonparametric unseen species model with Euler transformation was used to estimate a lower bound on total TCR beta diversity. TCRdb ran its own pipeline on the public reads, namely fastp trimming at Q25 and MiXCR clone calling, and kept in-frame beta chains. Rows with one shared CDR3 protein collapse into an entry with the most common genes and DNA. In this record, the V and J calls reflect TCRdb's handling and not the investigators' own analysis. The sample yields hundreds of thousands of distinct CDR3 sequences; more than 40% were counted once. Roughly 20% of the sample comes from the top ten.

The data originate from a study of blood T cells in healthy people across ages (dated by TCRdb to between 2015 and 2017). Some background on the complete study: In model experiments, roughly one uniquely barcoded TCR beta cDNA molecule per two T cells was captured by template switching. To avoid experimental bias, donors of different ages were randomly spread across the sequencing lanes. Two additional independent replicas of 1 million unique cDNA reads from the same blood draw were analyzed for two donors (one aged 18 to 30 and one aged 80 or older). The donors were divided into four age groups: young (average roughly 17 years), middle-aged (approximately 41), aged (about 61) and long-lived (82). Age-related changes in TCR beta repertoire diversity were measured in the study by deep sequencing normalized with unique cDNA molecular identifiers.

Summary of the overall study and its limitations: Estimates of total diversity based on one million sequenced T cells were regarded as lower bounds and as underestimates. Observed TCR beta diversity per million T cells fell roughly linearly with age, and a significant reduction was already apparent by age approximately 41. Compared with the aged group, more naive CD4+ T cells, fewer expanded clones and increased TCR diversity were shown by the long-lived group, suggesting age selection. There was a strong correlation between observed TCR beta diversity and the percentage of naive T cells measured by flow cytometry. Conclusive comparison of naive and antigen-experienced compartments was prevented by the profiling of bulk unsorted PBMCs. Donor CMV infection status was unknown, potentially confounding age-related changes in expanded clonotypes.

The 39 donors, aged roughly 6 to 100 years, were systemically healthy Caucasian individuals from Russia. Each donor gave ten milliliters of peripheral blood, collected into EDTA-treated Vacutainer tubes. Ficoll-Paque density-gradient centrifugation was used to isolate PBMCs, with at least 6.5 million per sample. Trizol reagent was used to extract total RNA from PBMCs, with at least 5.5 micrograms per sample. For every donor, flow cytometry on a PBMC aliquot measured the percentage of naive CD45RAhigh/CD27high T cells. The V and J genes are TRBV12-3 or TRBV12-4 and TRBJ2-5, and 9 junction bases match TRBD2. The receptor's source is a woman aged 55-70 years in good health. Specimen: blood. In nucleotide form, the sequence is TGTGCCAGCAGGGCCGGGACTAGCCTTGAGACCCAGTACTTC. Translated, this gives CASRAGTSLETQYF.